This T cell receptor (beta chain) derives from a study of blood T cell repertoires in COVID-19 (dated by TCRdb to 2018 to 2021). Study-wide context: Samples from collaborators originated in the United States, Italy and Spain and spanned both the acute and convalescent phases of COVID-19. Samples came from the ongoing ImmuneRACE study (first 160 participants) plus 1,254 subjects from 6 global collaborators. The material from the prospective study consisted of cDNA or gDNA derived from T cells, B-cell-depleted T cells, or PBMCs. A freely available public database, intended as a resource for researchers studying the immune response to SARS-CoV-2, is where the repertoires were released. A de-identified subject ID, COVID-19 status, age in years and sex were almost always included in the sample metadata. HLA class I and class II types, where available, came from metadata supplied by the sample provider rather than from assay-based typing. Subjects who had been exposed to COVID-19, were actively infected with it, or had recovered from it provided the deeply sampled blood TCRbeta repertoires that made up the dataset. On the study overall, not on this receptor specifically: Clinical and demographic metadata were provided uncurated, with the amount varying by source and participant.

CDR1 and CDR2 (SGDLS, YYNGEE) derive from the germline V gene. Here V drops 0 bases and J drops 7 bases, and the junction holds 5 bases not matched to any gene. The CDR3 goes from the cysteine to the phenylalanine over 15 residues. Only the CDR3 region is kept as DNA, spanning 45 bases read in frame from base 1. In the case of this clone: Its antigen target is currently unknown. One base away there is no much larger clone; base qualities are not given.

The immunoSEQ Assay, a bias-controlled multiplex PCR, was used to amplify TCRbeta CDR3 regions from genomic DNA. Turning to the authors' computational methods: Nucleated cell counts per sample were estimated from amplification of reference gene primers within the assay. To quantify the absolute abundance of each unique TCRbeta CDR3 rearrangement, sequence reads were collapsed and filtered. Productive Simpson clonality was computed per sample as the square root of Simpson's diversity index over productive rearrangements. TCRdb's version of the immuneACCESS table is confined to in-frame rearrangements and falls short of the full clone set. An unresolved V gene accounts for under half of the shortfall where checked; the remainder is of unknown origin. V and J calls and clone size come straight from that table; D and trimming were deduced from the DNA. This sample has about 39,000 clones in its table, and roughly nine tenths of those were observed once. Jointly, the top ten make up approximately 2.1% of the sample.

Each collaborating institution followed its own protocols to collect whole blood in K2EDTA tubes. For TCRbeta analysis, collaborator samples were shipped as frozen whole blood, as isolated PBMCs, or as DNA extracted from either sample type. The specimen was peripheral blood. In this chain, TRBV9 is recombined with TRBJ2-2; 8 junctional bases match TRBD2. This receptor was taken from a man aged 45-65 years with active COVID-19. The CDR3 region reads CASSVGRGGVGELFF. The base sequence is TGTGCCAGCAGCGTAGGACGGGGGGGCGTCGGGGAGCTGTTTTTT.